This TCR beta chain emerged from a study of CD8 T cells in Susac syndrome. cDNA came from roughly 0.5 to 1 ug RNA primed by random hexamers. Amplification of TCR beta CDR3 across 54 Vbeta and 13 Jbeta was performed with immunoSEQ multiplex PCR. TCRdb fed the immunoSEQ multiplex PCR reads into MiXCR, producing one record per CDR3 protein. The sample comprises about 300,000 distinct CDR3 sequences, around 89% of which are singletons, and roughly 0.17% rests with the top ten. Negative isolation yielded CD8+ and CD4+ T cells; FACS enriched TEMRA cells. The CDR3 covers 13 residues. Trimming shortened V by 7 bases and J by 5 bases, and 14 bases separated the two germline ends. The germline CDR1 and CDR2 sequences are MNHEY and SVGEGT.

The source of this sequence is a human donor with multiple sclerosis. J is TRBJ1-1 and V is TRBV6-2 or TRBV6-3, with D unclear. The source material was CD8+ T cells from PBMCs. CDR3 residues: CASIPEGGTEAFF. Written as DNA, the CDR3 is TGTGCCAGCATTCCGGAGGGAGGGACTGAAGCTTTCTTT.